One sample yielded the 22 T cell receptor beta chains listed below, sequenced in a study of cytomegalovirus exposure and HLA in healthy donors (dated by TCRdb to about 2017). The library came from the immunoSEQ multiplex PCR assay. TCRdb limited this immuneACCESS table to in-frame rearrangements with V and J called. A share of clones is missing; checked studies link under half to unresolved V genes, and the rest is unexplained. This sample is represented by 90,000 to 130,000 clones; around 82% of them were singletons. The ten largest clonotypes hold 3% of the sample. The specimen was PBMCs. The receptors here all came from a woman between 18 and 29 years old in good health and CMV-seronegative.

The chain has TRBV2 and TRBJ1-2; 11 bases fit TRBD1. This CDR3 has 15 residues. Losses at the gene ends were 7 bases for V and 4 bases for J; bases not matched to a gene: 8. Germline V gene lookup returns CDR1 SNHLY and CDR2 FYNNEI. CDR3 DNA sequence: TGTGCCAGCACCGCACCGGACAGGGGGCTCTATGGCTACACCTTC. It is translated as CASTAPDRGLYGYTF.

In nucleotides, the CDR3 is TGCGCCAGCCGAGACAGGTTAGCTAACTATGGCTACACCTTC. Translation: CASRDRLANYGYTF. The chain joins TRBV10-2 to TRBJ1-2; TRBD1 is a possible D gene (6 bases). CDR1 WSHSY and CDR2 SAAADI come from the germline V gene. Trimming shortened V by 8 bases and J by 0 bases, and 13 bases separated the two germline ends. The CDR3 runs to 14 residues.

The genes are TRBV9 and TRBJ2-2; D not resolved. From germline, CDR1 is SGDLS and CDR2 YYNGEE. V was shortened by 0 bases and J by 1 base, with 4 bases between the two germline ends. CDR3 size: 14 residues. The CDR3 region is CASSVGGNTGELFF. The CDR3 DNA reads TGTGCCAGCAGCGTAGGCGGGAACACCGGGGAGCTGTTTTTT.

The J gene is TRBJ2-2, the V gene TRBV6-5, with 7 bases identical to TRBD1. With 2 bases clipped from V and 2 bases from J, the junction kept 5 bases outside the gene matches. Germline V lookup: CDR1 MNHEY, CDR2 SVGAGI. The CDR3 has 16 residues. The CDR3 sequence: CASSYGGQPNTGELFF. The CDR3 coding sequence is TGTGCCAGCAGTTACGGGGGACAGCCTAACACCGGGGAGCTGTTTTTT.

J is TRBJ1-2 and V is TRBV6-6; D ambiguous. From germline, CDR1 is MNHNY and CDR2 SVGAGI (reference sequence). Trimming stripped 0 bases from V and 7 bases from J, with 12 bases between. This CDR3 region has 14 residues. The CDR3 region has the DNA TGTGCCAGCAGTTACTCGATTTCCAGAGGTGGCTACACCTTC. This translates into CASSYSISRGGYTF.

The rearrangement joins TRBV2 to TRBJ2-1; D may be TRBD2 (5 bases). The germline V gene has CDR1 SNHLY and CDR2 FYNNEI. Trimming left V 6 bases short and J 2 bases short, with 14 bases between. The CDR3 contains 15 residues. Written as DNA, the CDR3 is TGTGCCAGCAGGCGGGTCAGGACCGCCTACAATGAGCAGTTCTTC. It codes for CASRRVRTAYNEQFF.

The V call is TRBV19, the J call TRBJ1-2, with 8 bases aligning to TRBD1. CDR1 and CDR2 from the germline V gene are LNHDA and SQIVND (reference sequence). Losses at the gene ends were 6 bases for V and 3 bases for J; bases not matched to a gene: 9. This CDR3 contains 15 residues. CDR3 sequence: CASRRGQGADYGYTF. Written as DNA, the CDR3 is TGTGCCAGTAGACGTGGACAGGGCGCGGACTATGGCTACACCTTC.

This chain uses TRBV11-2 with TRBJ2-1; 9 bases line up with TRBD1. The V and J ends lost 2 bases and 2 bases, in that order; junction bases with no gene match: 1. There are 15 residues in the CDR3. CDR1 is SGHAT and CDR2 is FQNNGV in the germline V gene. The CDR3 loop is CASSLRTGAYNEQFF. As DNA, the CDR3 is TGTGCCAGCAGCTTAAGGACAGGGGCCTACAATGAGCAGTTCTTC.

V usage is TRBV4-1 and J usage is TRBJ2-5; 10 bases align to TRBD2. The length of the CDR3 is 17 residues. The trim removed 2 bases at V and 6 bases at J, leaving 12 bases unmatched. The germline V gene has CDR1 MGHRA and CDR2 YSYEKL. The CDR3 DNA is TGCGCCAGCAGCCAACCCCGACTAGCGGGTACGCGAAAGACCCAGTACTTC. This sequence encodes CASSQPRLAGTRKTQYF.

The chain uses TRBV15 and TRBJ1-2; D may be TRBD1 (6 bases). Germline V gene lookup returns CDR1 LNHNV and CDR2 YYDKDF (reference sequence). This CDR3 spans 16 amino acids. Trimming removed 1 base at V and 4 bases at J, with 16 bases between. The CDR3 sequence is CATSRARTVPLYGYTF. CDR3 sequence (DNA): TGTGCCACCAGCAGAGCCCGGACAGTCCCACTCTATGGCTACACCTTC.

For the CDR3, the DNA is TGCGCCAGCAGCTTGGCGTCGGGGGATGAGCAGTTCTTC. Protein sequence: CASSLASGDEQFF. The chain employs TRBV5-1 and TRBJ2-1, with D possibly matching TRBD2 (6 bases). V gave up 0 bases and J gave up 8 bases, with 9 bases separating them. The germline V gene encodes CDR1 SGHRS and CDR2 YFSETQ. This CDR3 has 13 residues.

The rearrangement uses TRBV10-3 and TRBJ1-5, with a possible D match to TRBD1 (6 bases). Germline V gives CDR1 ENHRY, CDR2 SYGVKD. The V end was cut by 10 bases, the J end by 5 bases, with 18 bases between. CDR3 length equals 14 residues. The CDR3 is CATGTVAGDQPQHF. CDR3 bases: TGTGCCACGGGGACGGTGGCAGGGGATCAGCCCCAGCATTTT.

The chain combines TRBV6-1 with TRBJ2-2; D remains ambiguous. This CDR3 comprises 12 residues. Trimming left V 6 bases short and J 7 bases short, with 9 bases between. Germline V gene data show CDR1 as MNHNS and CDR2 as SASEGT. The CDR3 nucleotides read TGTGCCAGCAGGAAATCCGGCGGGGAGCTGTTTTTT. Protein product: CASRKSGGELFF.

The rearrangement links TRBV9 to TRBJ2-3; D remains ambiguous. CDR3 length equals 13 residues. Germline V gene sequence: CDR1 SGDLS, CDR2 YYNGEE. V was pared by 4 bases and J by 0 bases, with 6 bases between. The CDR3 region has the DNA TGTGCCAGCAGCCCTCAGAGCACAGATACGCAGTATTTT. This codes for CASSPQSTDTQYF.

The chain couples TRBV7-9 to TRBJ2-5, with a weak D call TRBD2 (7 bases). V lost 5 bases and J lost 5, with 12 bases in between. Per the germline V gene, CDR1 is SEHNR and CDR2 is FQNEAQ (reference sequence). The CDR3 covers 13 residues. DNA for the CDR3: TGTGCCAGCAGCCCCAGGGGAGGGGAGACCCAGTACTTC. This gives the protein CASSPRGGETQYF.

J is TRBJ2-3 and V is TRBV6-4; D is possibly TRBD2 (7 bases). The germline V and J ends were trimmed by 11 bases and 4 bases, with 19 bases remaining between them. The CDR3 covers 14 residues. Germline assignment: CDR1 MRHNA and CDR2 SNTAGT. The CDR3 here is CAGGPPGGPDTQYF. CDR3 nucleotide sequence: TGTGCCGGGGGGCCGCCGGGGGGCCCAGATACGCAGTATTTT.

The V call is TRBV18, the J call TRBJ1-1; 7 bases align to TRBD1. The CDR3 runs 16 residues. The trim removed 3 bases at V and 3 bases at J, leaving 10 bases unmatched. Germline assignment: CDR1 KGHSH and CDR2 LQKENI. CDR3 nucleotides: TGTGCCAGCTCACCGATGACAGGGAGAGTGGACACTGAAGCTTTCTTT. It codes for CASSPMTGRVDTEAFF.

V gene TRBV27 combines with J gene TRBJ2-3; 8 bases agree with TRBD2. The length of the CDR3 is 14 residues. From germline, CDR1 is MNHEY and CDR2 SMNVEV (reference sequence). J was trimmed by 1 base and V by 3 bases; bases with no gene match: 0. The CDR3 DNA reads as TGTGCCAGCAGTTTTAGCGGGGGCACAGATACGCAGTATTTT. This gives the protein CASSFSGGTDTQYF.

DNA of the CDR3: TGTGCCTGGGACCCGGGACAGGGGATCTACGAGCAGTACTTC. The encoded protein is CAWDPGQGIYEQYF. The rearrangement uses TRBV30 and TRBJ2-7; 10 bases map to TRBD1. The CDR3 sequence is 14 residues long. V shed 5 bases and J 3 bases; nucleotides not matched to a gene: 7. The germline V gene encodes CDR1 GTSNPN and CDR2 SVGIG (reference sequence). The entire variable domain, with the rest obtained from reference TRBV30 and TRBJ2-7, is as follows: SQTIHQWPATLVQPVGSPLSLECTVEGTSNPNLYWYRQAAGRGLQLLFYSVGIGQISSEVPQNLSASRPQDRQFILSSKKLLLSDSGFYLCAWDPGQGIYEQYFGPGTRLTVT.

This clone was seen a handful of times. This rearrangement joins TRBV9 to TRBJ2-2; possibly TRBD1 for D (5 bases). V was trimmed by 3 bases and J by 6 bases, leaving 9 bases between them. This CDR3 is built from 13 residues. Germline loops: CDR1 SGDLS, CDR2 YYNGEE. CDR3 sequence (DNA): TGTGCCAGCAGCGAGGACACAGCCGGGGAGCTGTTTTTT. This gives the protein CASSEDTAGELFF. Full variable domain (rest looked up from reference TRBV9 and TRBJ2-2): DSGVTQTPKHLITATGQRVTLRCSPRSGDLSVYWYQQSLDQGLQFLIQYYNGEERAKGNILERFSAQQFPDLHSELNLSSLELGDSALYFCASSEDTAGELFFGEGSRLTVL.

This chain links TRBV4-1 with TRBJ1-2; no clear D gene. The CDR3 sequence is 14 residues long. Germline V gives CDR1 MGHRA, CDR2 YSYEKL. The V gene lost 1 base and the J gene lost 3 bases, with 9 bases spanning the gap. CDR3 coding DNA: TGCGCCAGCAGCCAAGGGGCCACGGACTATGGCTACACCTTC. Its protein product is CASSQGATDYGYTF.

V gene TRBV18 combines with J gene TRBJ1-1; 8 nucleotides align to TRBD1. Trimming took 1 base from V and 5 from J; bases not matched to a gene: 3. There are 14 residues in the CDR3. The V gene's germline CDR1 is KGHSH and CDR2 LQKENI. This CDR3 reads CASSPQQGGTEAFF. The CDR3 coding sequence is TGTGCCAGCTCACCACAACAGGGGGGGACTGAAGCTTTCTTT.